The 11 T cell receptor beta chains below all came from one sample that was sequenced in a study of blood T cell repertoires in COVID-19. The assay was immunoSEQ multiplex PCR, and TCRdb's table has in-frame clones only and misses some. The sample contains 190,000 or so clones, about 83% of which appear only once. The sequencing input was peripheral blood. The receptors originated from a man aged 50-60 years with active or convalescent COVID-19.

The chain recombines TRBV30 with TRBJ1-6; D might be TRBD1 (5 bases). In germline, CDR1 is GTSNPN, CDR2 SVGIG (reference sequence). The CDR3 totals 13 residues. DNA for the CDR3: TGTGCATCGGGGGAGGCAGGTAATTCACCCCTCCACTTT. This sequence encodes CASGEAGNSPLHF.

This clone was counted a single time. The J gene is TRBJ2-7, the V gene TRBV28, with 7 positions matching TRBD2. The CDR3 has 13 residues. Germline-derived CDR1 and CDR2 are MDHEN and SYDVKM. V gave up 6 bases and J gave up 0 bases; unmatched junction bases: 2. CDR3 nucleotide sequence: TGTGCCAGCAGCCGGGACTACTCCTACGAGCAGTACTTC. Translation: CASSRDYSYEQYF.

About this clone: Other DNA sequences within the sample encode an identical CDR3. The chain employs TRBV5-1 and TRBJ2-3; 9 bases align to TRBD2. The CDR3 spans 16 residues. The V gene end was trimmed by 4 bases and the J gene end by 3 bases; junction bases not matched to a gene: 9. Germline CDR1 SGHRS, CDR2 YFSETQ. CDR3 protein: CASSLRRGGATDTQYF. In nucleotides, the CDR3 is TGCGCCAGCAGCCTCCGGCGGGGGGGGGCGACAGATACGCAGTATTTT.

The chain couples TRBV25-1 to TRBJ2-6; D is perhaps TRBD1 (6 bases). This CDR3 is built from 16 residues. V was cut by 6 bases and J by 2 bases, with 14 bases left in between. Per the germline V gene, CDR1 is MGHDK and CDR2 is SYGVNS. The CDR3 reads CASRRTAGTGANVLTF. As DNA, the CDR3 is TGTGCCAGCAGGAGGACAGCAGGCACTGGGGCCAACGTCCTGACTTTC.

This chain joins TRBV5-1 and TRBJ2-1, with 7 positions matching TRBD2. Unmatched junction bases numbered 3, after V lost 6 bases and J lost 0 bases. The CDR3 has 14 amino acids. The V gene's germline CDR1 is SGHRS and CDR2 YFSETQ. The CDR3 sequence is CASTWTSSYNEQFF. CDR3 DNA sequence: TGCGCCAGCACCTGGACTAGCTCCTACAATGAGCAGTTCTTC. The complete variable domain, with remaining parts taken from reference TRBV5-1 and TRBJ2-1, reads KAGVTQTPRYLIKTRGQQVTLSCSPISGHRSVSWYQQTPGQGLQFLFEYFSETQRNKGNFPGRFSGRQFSNSRSEMNVSTLELGDSALYLCASTWTSSYNEQFFGPGTRLTVL.

This CDR3 reads CAISDSGNQPQHF. CDR3 bases: TGTGCCATCAGTGATTCAGGCAATCAGCCCCAGCATTTT. The rearrangement uses TRBV10-3 and TRBJ1-5; D not certain. CDR1 and CDR2 (germline): ENHRY, SYGVKD. CDR3 length equals 13 residues. The V end was cut by 3 bases, the J end by 2 bases, with 5 bases between.

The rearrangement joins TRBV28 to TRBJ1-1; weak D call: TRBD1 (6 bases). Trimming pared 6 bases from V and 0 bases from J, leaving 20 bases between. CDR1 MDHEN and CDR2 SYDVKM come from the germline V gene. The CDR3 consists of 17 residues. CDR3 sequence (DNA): TGTGCCAGCAGCCACAGGGTCAGCCTGATGATGAACACTGAAGCTTTCTTT. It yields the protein CASSHRVSLMMNTEAFF.

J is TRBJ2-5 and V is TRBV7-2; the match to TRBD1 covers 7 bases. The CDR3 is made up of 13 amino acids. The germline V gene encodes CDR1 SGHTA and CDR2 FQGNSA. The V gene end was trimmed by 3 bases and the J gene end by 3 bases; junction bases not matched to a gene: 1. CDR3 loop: CASSFGTEETQYF. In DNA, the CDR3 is TGTGCCAGCAGCTTTGGGACAGAAGAGACCCAGTACTTC.

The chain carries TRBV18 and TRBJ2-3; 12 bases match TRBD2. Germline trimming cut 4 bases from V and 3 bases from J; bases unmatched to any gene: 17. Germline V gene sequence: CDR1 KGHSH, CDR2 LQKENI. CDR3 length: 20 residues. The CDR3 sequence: CASSRSFRRLAGDGTDTQYF. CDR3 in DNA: TGTGCCAGCTCACGATCTTTTAGGAGACTAGCGGGAGACGGGACAGATACGCAGTATTTT.

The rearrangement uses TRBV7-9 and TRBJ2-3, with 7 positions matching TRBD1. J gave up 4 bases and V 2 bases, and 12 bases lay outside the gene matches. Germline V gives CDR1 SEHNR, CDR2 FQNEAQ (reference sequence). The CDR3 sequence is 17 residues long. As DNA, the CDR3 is TGTGCCAGCAGCTTATCCTTTGGACAGGAAAGGGCAGATACGCAGTATTTT. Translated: CASSLSFGQERADTQYF.

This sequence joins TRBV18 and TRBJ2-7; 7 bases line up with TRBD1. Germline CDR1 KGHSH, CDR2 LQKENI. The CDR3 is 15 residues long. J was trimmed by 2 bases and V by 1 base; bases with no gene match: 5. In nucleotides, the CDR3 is TGTGCCAGCTCACCACAAGGGGGCCCGCCCTACGAGCAGTACTTC. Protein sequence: CASSPQGGPPYEQYF.